The next 4 T cell receptor beta chains were all read from a single sample in a study of blood T cell repertoires in COVID-19. Only in-frame clones appear in the TCRdb table, and some are missing; sequencing was by immunoSEQ multiplex PCR. The table records about 150,000 clones, 85% to 90% of them present only once. Sequencing input: peripheral blood. The receptors stem from a woman aged 55-70 years with active COVID-19.

The chain links TRBV28 to TRBJ1-6; D gene unclear. Looked up from germline, CDR1 is MDHEN and CDR2 is SYDVKM. Trimming took off 6 bases at V and 6 bases at J, with 21 bases between the two ends. The CDR3 loop spans 17 amino acids. The CDR3: CASSRFGGTDLNSPLHF. CDR3 nucleotides: TGTGCCAGCAGCCGATTCGGAGGAACAGACCTTAATTCACCCCTCCACTTT.

This chain links TRBV16 with TRBJ2-1, with 14 bases that match TRBD2. CDR1 is KGHSY, CDR2 FQNENV, per germline. CDR3 length equals 17 residues. J gave up 8 bases and V 4 bases, and 10 bases lay outside the gene matches. The CDR3 DNA follows: TGTGCCAGCAGCCTTCAACTGGGACTAGCGGGAGTGCATGAGCAGTTCTTC. It translates to CASSLQLGLAGVHEQFF.

The gene calls are TRBV6-5 and TRBJ2-7; TRBD2 is a possible D gene (5 bases). This CDR3 region has 12 residues. Germline CDR1 reads MNHEY; CDR2 reads SVGAGI. V was clipped by 6 bases and J by 2 bases, with 8 bases between them. CDR3 in amino acids: CASRGEAYEQYF. The CDR3 coding sequence is TGTGCCAGCAGGGGAGAGGCCTACGAGCAGTACTTC.

V and J are TRBV23-1 and TRBJ2-1, with 7 nucleotides matching TRBD1. TRBV23-1 belongs to the ORF category, with a function that is uncertain. This CDR3 region has 17 residues. J gave up 6 bases and V 0 bases, and 11 bases lay outside the gene matches. The CDR3 region has the DNA TGCGCCAGCAGTCAATCGACCACAGGGGACACCTTCAATGAGCAGTTCTTC. Translating it yields CASSQSTTGDTFNEQFF.